The clone carrying this T cell receptor (beta chain) was picked up many times. Its antigen is not identified. A read error may produce the germline difference seen at one junction end. The data stem from a study of human T cells and chemical hapten exposure. One entry per CDR3 protein, called by TCRdb with MiXCR from the RACE reads. The sample contains 65,000 to 95,000 distinct CDR3 sequences, approximately 8.6% of which appear only once. The CDR3 is 13 residues long. CDR1 and CDR2 from the germline V gene are SNHLY and FYNNEI. As for time point: healthy volunteer bleed at 6 weeks. The authors' total RNA extraction used unfractionated whole blood. Whole-study findings and limits: Once DPC sensitization occurred, TCRs above 1 in 1000 frequency showed no change.

The chain combines TRBV2 with TRBJ2-3, with no clear D. Sequences were obtained from whole blood. This sequence originates from a female donor in good health. Some clones in this sample may be carry-over from other donors' samples. CDR3 nucleotide sequence: TGTGCCAGCACCCTAGAGGTAAAGGCGAGGCCTGTATTT. Its protein product is CASTLEVKARPVF.